This TCR beta chain appears in the sequencing data of a study of cytomegalovirus exposure and HLA in healthy donors. Notes on this clone: Its target is not known.

Sequencing used immunoSEQ multiplex PCR; TCRdb keeps in-frame clones, though not all of them. The sample contains approximately 130,000 clones, 80% to 90% of which appear only once. Study conclusions and caveats: The study found most TCR sequences rare, yet found some public TCRs in many donors. Listed as cytomegalovirus-associated were approximately 160 TCR beta chains.

V was pared by 5 bases and J by 5 bases, with 6 bases of the junction left unmatched. The CDR3 spans 15 residues. CDR1 is SNHLY and CDR2 is FYNNEI in the germline V gene. The clonotype originates from a woman under 30 in good health and CMV-seronegative. This rearrangement joins TRBV2 to TRBJ1-6; 7 bases line up with TRBD1. The sequenced material came from PBMCs. The CDR3 nucleotides are TGTGCCAGCAGTCACGGACAGGACGATAATTCACCCCTCCACTTT. This gives the protein CASSHGQDDNSPLHF.